One sample yielded the 12 T cell receptor beta chains listed below, sequenced in a study of control samples from healthy donors and cancer patients. Assay: immunoSEQ multiplex PCR; the TCRdb copy retains only in-frame clones and omits some. The sample has 150,000 to 200,000 clones; around 90% are singletons. The specimen was blood. The receptor source for this set is a middle-aged woman in good health.

V gene TRBV6-1 combines with J gene TRBJ2-5; weak D call: TRBD2 (5 bases). Per the germline V gene, CDR1 is MNHNS and CDR2 is SASEGT. This CDR3 has 13 amino acids. V was shortened by 1 base and J by 5 bases, with 8 bases between the two germline ends. The CDR3 is CASSEGEIETQYF. Here the CDR3 DNA reads TGTGCCAGCAGTGAAGGGGAGATTGAGACCCAGTACTTC.

The chain carries TRBV4-1 and TRBJ1-2; TRBD1 might be the D (6 bases). CDR3 length equals 16 residues. Germline V gives CDR1 MGHRA, CDR2 YSYEKL. V shed 2 bases and J shed 4 bases, with 17 bases lying between them. CDR3 amino acids: CASSQLPGQSAYGYTF. The CDR3 nucleotides are TGCGCCAGCAGCCAACTACCTGGACAGTCAGCCTATGGCTACACCTTC.

The V and J genes are TRBV4-1 and TRBJ1-1, with TRBD1 as a possible D gene (6 bases). CDR1 is MGHRA, CDR2 YSYEKL, per germline. V lost 1 base and J lost 7, with 16 bases in between. The CDR3 has 15 residues. In DNA form, the CDR3 reads TGCGCCAGCAGCCAAGGCGGGGGGCTGTTGAGTGAAGCTTTCTTT. Residues: CASSQGGGLLSEAFF.

The chain employs TRBV7-2 and TRBJ2-4; maybe TRBD1 (6 bases). V was clipped by 2 bases and J by 2 bases, with 10 bases between them. CDR3 length: 15 residues. The germline V gene encodes CDR1 SGHTA and CDR2 FQGNSA. CDR3 sequence: CASSLQGLTKNIQYF. The CDR3 DNA reads as TGTGCCAGCAGCTTACAGGGGCTAACCAAAAACATTCAGTACTTC.

V gene TRBV6-5 combines with J gene TRBJ1-4; D unclear. V lost 6 bases to trimming and J lost 4 bases, with 18 bases between them. Germline V gene data show CDR1 as MNHEY and CDR2 as SVGAGI. The CDR3 is 16 amino acids. The CDR3 spells CASSYQAPVINEKLFF. In nucleotides, the CDR3 is TGTGCCAGCAGCTACCAAGCCCCGGTGATTAATGAAAAACTGTTTTTT.

This chain uses TRBV14 with TRBJ2-3, with D maybe TRBD1 (5 bases). The CDR3 length is 16 residues. V was cut by 2 bases and J by 0 bases, with 12 bases left in between. Germline V lookup: CDR1 SGHDN, CDR2 FVKESK. The CDR3 DNA is TGTGCCAGCAGCCAAACAGGATTCTCTAGCACAGATACGCAGTATTTT. This sequence encodes CASSQTGFSSTDTQYF.

This chain links TRBV19 with TRBJ1-5; D gene uncertain. Between the trimmed V and J ends, which lost 11 bases and 2 bases, there was a span of 10 bases. Germline lookup yields CDR1 LNHDA and CDR2 SQIVND (reference sequence). The CDR3 is made up of 12 amino acids. The CDR3 region is CAGGWGNQPQHF. The CDR3 DNA follows: TGTGCCGGCGGTTGGGGCAATCAGCCCCAGCATTTT. The variable domain in full, completed from reference TRBV19 and TRBJ1-5, reads DGGITQSPKYLFRKEGQNVTLSCEQNLNHDAMYWYRQDPGQGLRLIYYSQIVNDFQKGDIAEGYSVSREKKESFPLTVTSAQKNPTAFYLCAGGWGNQPQHFGDGTRLSIL.

The chain has TRBV12-3 or TRBV12-4 and TRBJ1-5; D remains ambiguous. V lost 4 bases to trimming and J lost 4 bases, with 8 bases between them. The CDR3 length is 13 residues. CDR3 bases: TGTGCCAGCAGTTATGGGATAAATCAGCCCCAGCATTTT. Protein: CASSYGINQPQHF.

V is TRBV19 and J is TRBJ2-1, with 9 nucleotides matching TRBD1. CDR1 is LNHDA, CDR2 SQIVND, per germline (reference sequence). The ends lost 9 bases at V and 3 bases at J; junction bases unmatched: 9. The CDR3 loop spans 15 amino acids. In DNA, the CDR3 is TGTGCCAGCAGCATAGGGACAGGGTACTACAATGAGCAGTTCTTC. It is translated as CASSIGTGYYNEQFF.

V and J are TRBV7-9 and TRBJ1-5; D is ambiguous. V was pared by 5 bases and J by 6 bases, with 11 bases between. The CDR3 runs 13 residues. Germline V CDR1 and CDR2: SEHNR, FQNEAQ (reference sequence). CDR3 sequence reads: CASSTQEGQPQHF. CDR3 DNA: TGTGCCAGCAGCACCCAAGAGGGTCAGCCCCAGCATTTT.

The chain links TRBV18 to TRBJ1-5, with no clear D. The V end lost 1 base, the J end lost 5 bases, and 9 bases lay between the germline ends. The V gene's germline CDR1 is KGHSH and CDR2 LQKENI. The CDR3 has 14 residues. CDR3 amino acids: CASSPLVVDQPQHF. For the CDR3, the DNA is TGTGCCAGCTCACCACTCGTGGTGGATCAGCCCCAGCATTTT.

The gene calls are TRBV13 and TRBJ1-1; the D is unclear. The length of the CDR3 is 15 residues. Trimming took 5 bases from V and 0 from J, leaving 13 bases between them. Per germline, CDR1 PRHDT and CDR2 FYEKMQ (reference sequence). CDR3 amino acids: CASSPSMQLNTEAFF. In nucleotides, the CDR3 is TGTGCCAGCAGCCCGAGTATGCAGTTGAACACTGAAGCTTTCTTT.